A selection of T cell receptor beta chains follows, all from one sample in a study of metastatic and nonmetastatic thyroid tumors. Through MiXCR, TCRdb re-clonotyped the PCR reads. The data contain fewer than 50,000 clones, 15% to 20% of them singletons. The specimen sequenced was blood. These receptors all come from a female donor with papillary thyroid cancer or a benign thyroid nodule (not recorded which). Some clones in this sample may be carry-over from other donors' samples. The CDR3 runs from the conserved cysteine through the conserved F or W.

>TRBV11-1
CASSLGGDRGSYEQYF
>TRBV30
CAWAEAANTEAFF
>TRBV7-3
CASSSGQPETMVQFF
>TRBV27
CASSLILAGTDTQYF
>TRBV11-2
CASSLERQGKTEAFF
>TRBV20-1
CSARDGNTEAFF
>TRBV5-4
CASSFGGEANEQYF
>TRBV12-3/TRBV12-4
CASSPLGLSRRSTQYF
>TRBV5-1
CASSLAGTDYEQYF
>TRBV28
CASSLGQGNGSPLHF
>TRBV28
CASSQGGTYEQYF
>TRBV6-1
CASRDREGEKLFF
>TRBV10-3
CAISEGQGLGEQFF